These 13 T cell receptor beta chains originate from one sample sequenced in a study of T cells after yellow fever vaccination. Via MiXCR, TCRdb re-called the 5' RACE reads, giving one row per CDR3 protein. The repertoire holds some 550,000 distinct CDR3 sequences, approximately 21% seen once, with approximately 15% in the top ten. Here the sequenced sample was PBMCs, taken 15 days after the yellow fever booster vaccination. Receptors originate from a man aged 25-45 years who received the YFV17D yellow fever vaccine.

This clonotype was counted many times. This CDR3 is CASSLRGGEGYEQYF. CDR3 coding DNA: TGCGCCAGCAGCTTGAGAGGAGGGGAGGGCTACGAGCAGTACTTC. V is TRBV5-1 and J is TRBJ2-7; 7 positions agree with TRBD2. Germline V lookup: CDR1 SGHRS, CDR2 YFSETQ. This CDR3 region has 15 residues. V was clipped by 1 base and J by 3 bases; unmatched bases: 7.

This clonotype was detected only a few times. The chain links TRBV12-3 or TRBV12-4 to TRBJ2-2, with TRBD2 matching 9 bases. After removal of 6 bases from V and 0 bases from J, the junction contained 5 bases not matched to a gene. The CDR3 contains 16 residues. As DNA, the CDR3 is TGTGCCAGCAGACCCATAGCGGGAGCGAACACCGGGGAGCTGTTTTTT. Encoded protein: CASRPIAGANTGELFF.

This chain connects TRBV20-1 to TRBJ1-5, with D perhaps TRBD1 (6 bases). V was shortened by 0 bases and J by 3 bases, with 15 bases between the two germline ends. Germline V lookup: CDR1 DFQATT, CDR2 SNEGSKA (reference sequence). The CDR3 spans 16 residues. CDR3 nucleotides: TGCAGTGCTAGAGACGAGATGAGGGGGTTCAATCAGCCCCAGCATTTT. Its translation is CSARDEMRGFNQPQHF.

This rearrangement joins TRBV5-1 to TRBJ2-7; perhaps TRBD1 as D (6 bases). Germline lookup yields CDR1 SGHRS and CDR2 YFSETQ. V was cut by 4 bases and J by 4 bases, with 18 bases left in between. The CDR3 sequence is 15 residues long. The CDR3 DNA is TGCGCCAGCAGCCCACTTTCCGGGACAAGATACGAGCAGTACTTC. This sequence encodes CASSPLSGTRYEQYF. Supplemented by reference TRBV5-1 and TRBJ2-7, the full variable domain reads KAGVTQTPRYLIKTRGQQVTLSCSPISGHRSVSWYQQTPGQGLQFLFEYFSETQRNKGNFPGRFSGRQFSNSRSEMNVSTLELGDSALYLCASSPLSGTRYEQYFGPGTRLTVT.

The chain carries TRBV11-2 and TRBJ2-2, with D hard to call. V was shortened by 6 bases and J by 4 bases, with 15 bases between the two germline ends. CDR1 is SGHAT, CDR2 FQNNGV, per germline. The CDR3 runs 15 residues. CDR3 nucleotides: TGTGCCAGCAGTTACTCGGCTCCCATCACCGGGGAGCTGTTTTTT. Translation: CASSYSAPITGELFF.

The chain combines TRBV10-2 with TRBJ2-1, with unresolved D. Trimming left V 6 bases short and J 4 bases short, with 22 bases between. This CDR3 has 17 residues. Germline CDR1 and CDR2: WSHSY and SAAADI. CDR3 nucleotides: TGCGCCAGCAGCACGGGTGGGGTAGAGCTTAGGTACAATGAGCAGTTCTTC. Its translation is CASSTGGVELRYNEQFF.

This clonotype came up many times. The rearrangement links TRBV5-5 to TRBJ2-7, with D perhaps given as TRBD1 or TRBD2 (5 bases each). V was pared by 4 bases and J by 2 bases, with 16 bases between. CDR3 size: 15 residues. Germline CDR1 reads SGHKS; CDR2 reads YYEKEE (reference sequence). CDR3 nucleotide sequence: TGTGCCAGCAGCCTCCCCGGGACGGGAACCTACGAGCAGTACTTC. Translating it yields CASSLPGTGTYEQYF.

This sequence joins TRBV11-2 and TRBJ2-7; TRBD2 agrees at 8 bases. Germline CDR1 SGHAT, CDR2 FQNNGV. After removal of 8 bases from V and 3 bases from J, the junction contained 21 bases not matched to a gene. The CDR3 consists of 18 residues. This CDR3 reads CASGRGRPKIPEGYEQYF. The CDR3 nucleotides are TGTGCCAGCGGACGCGGGAGGCCGAAAATCCCCGAGGGCTACGAGCAGTACTTC.

The chain combines TRBV20-1 with TRBJ2-7, with 8 positions matching TRBD2. CDR1 DFQATT and CDR2 SNEGSKA come from the germline V gene (reference sequence). There are 13 residues in the CDR3. The J segment lost 4 bases and the V segment lost 8 bases, leaving 10 bases of the junction unmatched. The CDR3 nucleotides are TGCAGTTGGGCCAGCGGGAGTGGATACGAGCAGTACTTC. The encoded protein is CSWASGSGYEQYF.

There are many counts of this clonotype. V is TRBV4-2 and J is TRBJ2-1; possible D gene TRBD2, 6 bases. The CDR3 spans 12 residues. Germline V gene lookup returns CDR1 LGHNA and CDR2 YNFKEQ. The V end lost 3 bases, the J end lost 7 bases, and 7 bases lay between the germline ends. In DNA form, the CDR3 reads TGTGCCAGCAGCCAGGACTATAATGAGCAGTTCTTC. Translating gives CASSQDYNEQFF.

Only a few counts were recorded for this clonotype. The gene calls are TRBV7-2 and TRBJ2-1; the D is unclear. CDR1 SGHTA and CDR2 FQGNSA come from the germline V gene. Trimming removed 5 bases at V and 0 bases at J, with 17 bases between. The CDR3 sequence is 17 residues long. CDR3 sequence reads: CASSLQWTPSSYNEQFF. The CDR3 coding sequence is TGTGCCAGCAGCCTACAGTGGACCCCGAGCTCCTACAATGAGCAGTTCTTC.

This chain uses TRBV20-1 with TRBJ2-5, with 7 nucleotides matching TRBD1. The CDR3 has 14 amino acids. The germline gives CDR1 DFQATT, CDR2 SNEGSKA (reference sequence). V shed 6 bases, J shed 3 bases, and the junction held 10 bases outside the gene matches. As DNA, the CDR3 is TGCAGTGCCCCCAGGGGGACCCTCGAAGAGACCCAGTACTTC. This encodes CSAPRGTLEETQYF.

This clonotype was seen a few times. V is TRBV20-1 and J is TRBJ2-7; no definite D call. The CDR3 length is 11 residues. Germline loops: CDR1 DFQATT, CDR2 SNEGSKA (reference sequence). The V gene lost 1 base and the J gene lost 7 bases, with 8 bases spanning the gap. Here the CDR3 DNA reads TGCAGTGCTAGAGTGGCCGAAGAGCAGTACTTC. Translation gives CSARVAEEQYF.